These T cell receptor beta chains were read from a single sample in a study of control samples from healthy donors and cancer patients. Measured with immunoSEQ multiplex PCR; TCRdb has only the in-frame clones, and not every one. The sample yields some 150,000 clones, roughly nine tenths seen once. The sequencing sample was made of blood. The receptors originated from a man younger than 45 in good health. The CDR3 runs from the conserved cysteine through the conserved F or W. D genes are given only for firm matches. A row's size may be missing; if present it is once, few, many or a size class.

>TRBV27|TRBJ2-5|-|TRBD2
CASSLGTGRGETQYF
TGTGCCAGCAGTTTGGGGACGGGGAGGGGTGAGACCCAGTACTTC
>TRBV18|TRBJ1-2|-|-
CASSPGENYGYTF
TGTGCCAGCTCACCAGGGGAGAACTATGGCTACACCTTC
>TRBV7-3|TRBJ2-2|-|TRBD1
CASSFTPGGHNTGELFF
TGTGCCAGCAGCTTTACCCCAGGGGGCCATAACACCGGGGAGCTGTTTTTT
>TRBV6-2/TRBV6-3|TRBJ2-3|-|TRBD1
CASSLGTGYTQYF
TGTGCCAGCAGCCTCGGGACAGGATATACGCAGTATTTT
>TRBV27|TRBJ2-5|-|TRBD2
CASSLRTSGQETQYF
TGTGCCAGCAGTTTAAGAACTAGCGGCCAAGAGACCCAGTACTTC
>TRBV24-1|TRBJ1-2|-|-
CATAPTGANYGYTF
TGTGCCACCGCCCCGACAGGAGCTAACTATGGCTACACCTTC
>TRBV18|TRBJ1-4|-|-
CASNPTGNEKLFF
TGTGCCAGCAATCCTACAGGGAATGAAAAACTGTTTTTT
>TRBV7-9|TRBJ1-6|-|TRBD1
CASSPQGDNSPLHF
TGTGCCAGCAGCCCGCAGGGGGATAATTCACCCCTCCACTTT
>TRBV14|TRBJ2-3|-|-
CASSQVRFQDFPDTQYF
TGTGCCAGCAGCCAAGTCCGATTTCAGGATTTCCCAGATACGCAGTATTTT
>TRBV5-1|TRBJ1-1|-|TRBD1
CASSSGTVGTEAFF
TGCGCCAGCAGCTCCGGGACAGTTGGCACTGAAGCTTTCTTT
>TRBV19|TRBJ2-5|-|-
CASKGAGGGQETQYF
TGTGCCAGTAAGGGGGCGGGAGGTGGACAAGAGACCCAGTACTTC
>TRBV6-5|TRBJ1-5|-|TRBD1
CASSRDRAGNQPQHF
TGTGCCAGCAGTCGAGACAGGGCCGGCAATCAGCCCCAGCATTTT
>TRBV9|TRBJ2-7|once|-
CASSPRGGNYADEQYF
TGTGCCAGCAGCCCCAGGGGCGGGAATTATGCTGACGAGCAGTACTTC
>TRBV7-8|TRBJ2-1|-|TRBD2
CASSLFLAASNEQFF
TGTGCCAGCAGCTTATTTCTAGCGGCCTCCAATGAGCAGTTCTTC
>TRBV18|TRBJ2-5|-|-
CASSPDRNKETQYF
TGTGCCAGCTCGCCCGACAGGAACAAAGAGACCCAGTACTTC
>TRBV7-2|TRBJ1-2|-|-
CASSPGWNNYGYTF
TGTGCCAGCAGCCCTGGCTGGAACAACTATGGCTACACCTTC
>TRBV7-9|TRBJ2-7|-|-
CASSPSGPYEQYF
TGTGCCAGCAGCCCTTCCGGGCCCTACGAGCAGTACTTC
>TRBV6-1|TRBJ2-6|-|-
CASSERQVGVQAGSGANVLTF
TGTGCCAGCAGTGAACGGCAGGTGGGGGTTCAAGCGGGCTCTGGGGCCAACGTCCTGACTTTC
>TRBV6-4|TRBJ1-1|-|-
CASSAHHMNTEAFF
TGTGCCAGCAGTGCCCACCACATGAACACTGAAGCTTTCTTT
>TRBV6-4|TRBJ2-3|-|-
CASSFGSTDTQYF
TGTGCCAGCAGTTTCGGGAGCACAGATACGCAGTATTTT
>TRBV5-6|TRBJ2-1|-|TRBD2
CASSFLSGTNEQFF
TGTGCCAGCAGCTTCCTTAGCGGGACCAATGAGCAGTTCTTC
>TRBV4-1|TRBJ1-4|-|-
CASSQRSNEKLFF
TGCGCCAGCAGCCAACGAAGTAATGAAAAACTGTTTTTT
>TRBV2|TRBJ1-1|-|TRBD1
CASSRDSKNTEAFF
TGTGCCAGCAGTCGGGACAGCAAGAACACTGAAGCTTTCTTT
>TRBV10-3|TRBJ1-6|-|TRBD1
CAIRDRVSPLHF
TGTGCCATCAGGGACAGGGTCTCACCCCTCCACTTT
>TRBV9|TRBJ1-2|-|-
CASSAKAGNYGYTF
TGTGCCAGCAGCGCAAAAGCGGGAAACTATGGCTACACCTTC
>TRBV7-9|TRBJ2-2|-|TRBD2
CASSGPGTKNTGELFF
TGTGCCAGCAGCGGCCCCGGGACTAAGAACACCGGGGAGCTGTTTTTT
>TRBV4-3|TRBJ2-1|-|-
CASSPWGNSYNEQFF
TGCGCCAGCAGCCCCTGGGGGAATTCCTACAATGAGCAGTTCTTC
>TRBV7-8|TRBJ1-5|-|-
CASSTDRVHQPQHF
TGTGCCAGCAGCACGGACAGAGTACATCAGCCCCAGCATTTT
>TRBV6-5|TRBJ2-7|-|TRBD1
CASSLRTGPAYEQYF
TGTGCCAGCAGTTTACGGACAGGTCCAGCCTACGAGCAGTACTTC
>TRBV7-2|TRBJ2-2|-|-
CASSPANAGELFF
TGTGCCAGCAGCCCAGCTAACGCCGGGGAGCTGTTTTTT
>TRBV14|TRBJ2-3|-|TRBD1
CASSQDSAGGDTQYF
TGTGCCAGCAGCCAAGATTCGGCAGGGGGAGATACGCAGTATTTT
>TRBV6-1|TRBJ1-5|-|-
CASSEGRSNQPQHF
TGTGCCAGCAGTGAAGGTCGCAGCAATCAGCCCCAGCATTTT
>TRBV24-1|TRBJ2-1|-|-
CATSDTGNYNEQFF
TGTGCCACCAGTGATACAGGGAACTACAATGAGCAGTTCTTC
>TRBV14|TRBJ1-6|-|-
CASSPLVGANSPLHF
TGTGCCAGCAGCCCACTGGTAGGGGCCAATTCACCCCTCCACTTT
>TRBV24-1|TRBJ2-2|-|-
CATSDATVLGELFF
TGTGCCACCAGTGACGCGACTGTCCTCGGGGAGCTGTTTTTT
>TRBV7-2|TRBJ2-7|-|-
CASSLDSGSYEQYF
TGTGCCAGCAGCTTAGATAGCGGCTCCTACGAGCAGTACTTC
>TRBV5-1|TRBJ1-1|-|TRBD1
CASSLGSGGYTEAFF
TGCGCCAGCAGCTTGGGGTCAGGGGGCTACACTGAAGCTTTCTTT
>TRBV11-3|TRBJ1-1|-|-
CASSLGRGRDTEAFF
TGTGCCAGCAGCTTAGGGCGGGGAAGGGACACTGAAGCTTTCTTT
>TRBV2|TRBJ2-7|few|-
CASSGSTASSYEQYF
TGTGCCAGCTCGGGGTCGACTGCCTCCTCCTACGAGCAGTACTTC
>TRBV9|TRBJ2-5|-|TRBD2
CASSVGGRGDQETQYF
TGTGCCAGCAGCGTAGGCGGGCGGGGGGACCAAGAGACCCAGTACTTC
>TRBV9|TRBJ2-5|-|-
CASSAEETQYF
TGTGCCAGCAGCGCCGAAGAGACCCAGTACTTC
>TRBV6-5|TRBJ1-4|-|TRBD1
CASSYGDRAHEKLFF
TGTGCCAGCAGTTACGGGGACAGGGCCCATGAAAAACTGTTTTTT
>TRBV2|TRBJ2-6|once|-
CASRQPRLAGANVLTF
TGTGCCAGCCGACAGCCCCGTTTGGCTGGGGCCAACGTCCTGACTTTC
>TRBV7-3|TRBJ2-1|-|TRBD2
CASSLTREGYNEQFF
TGTGCCAGCAGCTTAACGCGGGAGGGATACAATGAGCAGTTCTTC
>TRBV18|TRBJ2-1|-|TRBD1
CASSPPRDRASYNEQFF
TGTGCCAGCTCACCACCGCGGGACAGGGCCTCCTACAATGAGCAGTTCTTC
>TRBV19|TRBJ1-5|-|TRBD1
CASSAGQGWNQPQHF
TGTGCCAGTAGTGCCGGACAGGGCTGGAATCAGCCCCAGCATTTT
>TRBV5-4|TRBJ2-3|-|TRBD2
CASSTLAGDTQYF
TGTGCCAGCAGCACCCTAGCGGGAGATACGCAGTATTTT
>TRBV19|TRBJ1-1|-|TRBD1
CASSTLDRDSAFF
TGTGCCAGTAGTACCCTGGACAGGGATTCAGCTTTCTTT
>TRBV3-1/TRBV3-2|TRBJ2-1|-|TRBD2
CASKVGAGVRNRPNEQFF
TGTGCCAGCAAAGTGGGAGCGGGAGTTCGCAATAGACCCAATGAGCAGTTCTTC
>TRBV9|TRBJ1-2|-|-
CASSVATRGEDGYTF
TGTGCCAGCAGCGTAGCTACAAGGGGGGAGGATGGCTACACCTTC
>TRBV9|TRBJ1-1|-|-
CASSTHGMNTEAFF
TGTGCCAGCAGCACCCATGGAATGAACACTGAAGCTTTCTTT
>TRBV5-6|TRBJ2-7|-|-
CASSPLVTGYEQYF
TGTGCCAGCAGCCCGCTAGTTACAGGCTACGAGCAGTACTTC